This entry describes one T cell receptor beta chain. Its cognate antigen is unknown. MiXCR, run by TCRdb on the reads, gives a single entry per CDR3 protein. The sample contains approximately 25,000 distinct CDR3 sequences, more than 45% of which appear only once. The data originate from a study of type 1 regulatory T cells. Study information: An in vitro protocol generated T-allo10, a Tr1-enriched, alloantigen-specific CD4 T cell product.

Sequenced input: cultured T cells, either the whole culture or a sorted T cell fraction (not recorded which). The TCR was taken from a human donor in good health.

CDR3 coding DNA: TGTGCCAGCAGTTTCTTGGGTGCCTACGAGCAGTACTTC. Its translation is CASSFLGAYEQYF. The rearrangement joins TRBV12-3 or TRBV12-4 to TRBJ2-7; no firm D call. V shed 3 bases and J shed 2 bases, with 8 bases lying between them. The CDR3 length is 13 residues.